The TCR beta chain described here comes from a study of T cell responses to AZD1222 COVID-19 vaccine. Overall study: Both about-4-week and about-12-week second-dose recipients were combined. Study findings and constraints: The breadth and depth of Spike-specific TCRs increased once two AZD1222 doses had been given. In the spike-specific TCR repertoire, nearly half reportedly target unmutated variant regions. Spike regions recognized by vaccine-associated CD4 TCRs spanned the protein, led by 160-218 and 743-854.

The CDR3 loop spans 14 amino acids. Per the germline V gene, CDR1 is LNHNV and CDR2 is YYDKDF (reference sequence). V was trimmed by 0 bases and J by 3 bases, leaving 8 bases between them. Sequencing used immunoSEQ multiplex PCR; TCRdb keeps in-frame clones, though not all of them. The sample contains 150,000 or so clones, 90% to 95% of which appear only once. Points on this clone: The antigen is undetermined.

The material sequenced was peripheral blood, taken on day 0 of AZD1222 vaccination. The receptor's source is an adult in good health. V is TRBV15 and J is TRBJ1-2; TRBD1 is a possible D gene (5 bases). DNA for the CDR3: TGTGCCACCAGCAGAGATGGGGCAGACTATGGCTACACCTTC. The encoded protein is CATSRDGADYGYTF.